This T cell receptor (beta chain) stems from a study of CD8 T cells in Susac syndrome. A quantity of roughly 0.5 to 1 ug RNA underwent reverse transcription using random hexamers. From the immunoSEQ multiplex PCR reads, TCRdb called clonotypes with MiXCR, one entry per CDR3 protein. The sample has roughly 200,000 distinct CDR3 sequences, 85% to 95% seen once. The authors carried out high-throughput sequencing of TCR beta. They applied it to CD8+ and CD4+ T cells obtained from blood. This clonotype was seen a single time. The sequencing input was CD4+ T cells from PBMCs. This TCR was recovered from a human donor in good health.

This CDR3 reads CASSSGGTGELFF. The CDR3 DNA is TGTGCCAGCAGTTCAGGGGGGACCGGGGAGCTGTTTTTT. The chain employs TRBV28 and TRBJ2-2; D might be TRBD1 (7 bases). The CDR3 sequence is 13 residues long. Per the germline V gene, CDR1 is MDHEN and CDR2 is SYDVKM. The ends were cut back, 4 bases at V and 5 bases at J, with 8 bases in the middle.